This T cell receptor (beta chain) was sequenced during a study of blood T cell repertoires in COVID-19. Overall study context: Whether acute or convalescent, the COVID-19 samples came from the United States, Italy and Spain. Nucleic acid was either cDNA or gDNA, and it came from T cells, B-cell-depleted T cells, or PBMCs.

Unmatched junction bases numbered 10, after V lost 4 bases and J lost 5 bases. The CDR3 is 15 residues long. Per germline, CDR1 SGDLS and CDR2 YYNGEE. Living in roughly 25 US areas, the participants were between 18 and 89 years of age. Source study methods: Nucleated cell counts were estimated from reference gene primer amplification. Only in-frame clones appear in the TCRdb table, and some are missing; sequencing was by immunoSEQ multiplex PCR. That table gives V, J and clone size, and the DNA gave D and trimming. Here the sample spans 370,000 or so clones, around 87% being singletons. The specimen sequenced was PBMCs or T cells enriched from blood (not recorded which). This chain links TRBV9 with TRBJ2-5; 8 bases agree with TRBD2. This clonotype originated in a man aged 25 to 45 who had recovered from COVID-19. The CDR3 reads CASSPPGGGTETQYF. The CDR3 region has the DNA TGTGCCAGCAGCCCCCCGGGAGGGGGGACCGAGACCCAGTACTTC.